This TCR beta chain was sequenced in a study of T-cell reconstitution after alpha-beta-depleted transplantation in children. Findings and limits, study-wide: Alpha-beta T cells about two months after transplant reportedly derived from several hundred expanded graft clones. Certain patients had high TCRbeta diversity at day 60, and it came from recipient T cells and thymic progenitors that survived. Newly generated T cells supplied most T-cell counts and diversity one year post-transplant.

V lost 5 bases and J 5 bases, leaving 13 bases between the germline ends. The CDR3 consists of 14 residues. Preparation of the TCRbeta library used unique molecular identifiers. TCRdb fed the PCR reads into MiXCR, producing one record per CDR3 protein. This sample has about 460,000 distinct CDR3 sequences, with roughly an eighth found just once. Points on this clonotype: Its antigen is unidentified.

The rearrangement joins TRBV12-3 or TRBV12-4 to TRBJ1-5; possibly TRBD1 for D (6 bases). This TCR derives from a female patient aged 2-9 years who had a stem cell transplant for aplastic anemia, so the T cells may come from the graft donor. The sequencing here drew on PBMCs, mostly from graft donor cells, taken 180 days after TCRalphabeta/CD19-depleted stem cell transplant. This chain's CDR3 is CASSPRTEDQPQHF. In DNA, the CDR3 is TGTGCCAGCAGTCCGCGGACAGAGGATCAGCCCCAGCATTTT.